Listed below are T cell receptor beta chains from one sample, sequenced in a study of T cell changes during pregnancy in multiple sclerosis. Assay: immunoSEQ multiplex PCR; the TCRdb copy retains only in-frame clones and omits some. Seen here are approximately 110,000 clones, roughly 92% observed once, and the top ten hold approximately 1.4%. Material: peripheral blood, obtained in the third trimester of pregnancy. The receptors were gathered from a female donor with multiple sclerosis, enrolled in a pregnancy study. CDR3s include the opening cysteine and the closing phenylalanine or tryptophan. The order of the fields is V gene, clone size, D gene, J gene, CDR3 protein, CDR3 DNA. A D gene is named only where the DNA matches it firmly. Only some rows state a clone size, as once, few, many or a class for expanded clones.

V: TRBV28; size: few; D: .; J: TRBJ2-2; CDR3: CASTHWSGVDTGELFF; DNA: TGTGCCAGCACCCACTGGTCAGGGGTCGACACCGGGGAGCTGTTTTTT
V: TRBV28; size: .; D: .; J: TRBJ1-2; CDR3: CASRPTANYGYTF; DNA: TGTGCCAGCAGACCGACAGCTAACTATGGCTACACCTTC
V: TRBV9; size: .; D: TRBD1; J: TRBJ1-1; CDR3: CASSVDPGTGDYTEAFF; DNA: TGTGCCAGCAGCGTTGACCCCGGGACAGGCGATTACACTGAAGCTTTCTTT
V: TRBV19; size: once; D: TRBD1; J: TRBJ1-4; CDR3: CASSHGTGAPSNEKLFF; DNA: TGTGCCAGTAGCCACGGGACAGGGGCGCCTTCTAATGAAAAACTGTTTTTT
V: TRBV14; size: once; D: .; J: TRBJ2-3; CDR3: CASSSRTSTDTQYF; DNA: TGTGCCAGCAGCTCCAGGACTAGCACAGATACGCAGTATTTT
V: TRBV19; size: few; D: TRBD1; J: TRBJ1-1; CDR3: CATRGDRRSSAFF; DNA: TGTGCCACGCGTGGGGACAGGAGGTCCTCAGCTTTCTTT
V: TRBV5-1; size: .; D: TRBD1; J: TRBJ2-1; CDR3: CASSDPGQGASDEQFF; DNA: TGCGCCAGCAGCGACCCGGGACAGGGGGCGAGCGATGAGCAGTTCTTC
V: TRBV6-1; size: .; D: .; J: TRBJ2-2; CDR3: CASIPGAGELFF; DNA: TGTGCCAGCATACCCGGGGCCGGGGAGCTGTTTTTT
V: TRBV6-6; size: .; D: .; J: TRBJ1-1; CDR3: CASSYEGDTFPRAFF; DNA: TGTGCCAGCAGTTACGAGGGGGACACCTTCCCTCGGGCTTTCTTT
V: TRBV18; size: once; D: .; J: TRBJ2-7; CDR3: CASSPLQGGQDEQYF; DNA: TGTGCCAGCTCACCCCTCCAGGGGGGTCAGGACGAGCAGTACTTC
V: TRBV28; size: .; D: TRBD1; J: TRBJ1-2; CDR3: CASSDRGPYGYTF; DNA: TGTGCCAGCAGTGACAGGGGCCCCTATGGCTACACCTTC
V: TRBV15; size: .; D: TRBD2; J: TRBJ2-2; CDR3: CATSTEPWREENTGELFF; DNA: TGTGCCACCAGCACAGAGCCTTGGCGGGAGGAGAACACCGGGGAGCTGTTTTTT
V: TRBV29-1; size: .; D: .; J: TRBJ1-1; CDR3: CSVEGRLLNTEAFF; DNA: TGCAGCGTTGAGGGGCGACTTCTGAACACTGAAGCTTTCTTT
V: TRBV7-9; size: .; D: TRBD2; J: TRBJ2-7; CDR3: CASSLGTSGSYGEQYF; DNA: TGTGCCAGCAGCTTAGGGACTAGCGGGAGTTACGGGGAGCAGTACTTC
V: TRBV5-1; size: .; D: TRBD2; J: TRBJ2-1; CDR3: CASSTSFRVSGEYNEQFF; DNA: TGCGCCAGCAGCACGAGTTTTCGGGTTAGCGGGGAGTACAATGAGCAGTTCTTC
V: TRBV4-2; size: .; D: .; J: TRBJ2-3; CDR3: CASSQELARRTDTQYF; DNA: TGTGCCAGCAGCCAAGAGTTGGCTAGGCGCACAGATACGCAGTATTTT
V: TRBV4-2; size: .; D: TRBD2; J: TRBJ2-3; CDR3: CASSYRGLAGGTDTQYF; DNA: TGTGCCAGCAGCTACCGGGGACTAGCGGGGGGCACAGATACGCAGTATTTT
V: TRBV6-1; size: .; D: TRBD2; J: TRBJ2-2; CDR3: CAIIWGGTGELFF; DNA: TGTGCCATCATCTGGGGGGGCACCGGGGAGCTGTTTTTT
V: TRBV16; size: .; D: .; J: TRBJ1-1; CDR3: CASSHSRRGTEAFF; DNA: TGTGCCAGCAGCCACTCCAGGAGGGGCACTGAAGCTTTCTTT
V: TRBV5-6; size: few; D: .; J: TRBJ2-7; CDR3: CASSLGPGHLYEQYF; DNA: TGTGCCAGCAGCTTGGGCCCGGGACACCTGTACGAGCAGTACTTC
V: TRBV18; size: .; D: .; J: TRBJ2-7; CDR3: CASSRDTSYEQYF; DNA: TGTGCCAGCTCACGGGACACTTCCTACGAGCAGTACTTC
V: TRBV9; size: .; D: TRBD2; J: TRBJ2-1; CDR3: CASSPKARGGYNEQFF; DNA: TGTGCCAGCAGCCCCAAGGCGCGGGGGGGTTACAATGAGCAGTTCTTC
V: TRBV20-1; size: .; D: .; J: TRBJ2-5; CDR3: CSASAETQYF; DNA: TGCAGTGCTAGCGCGGAGACCCAGTACTTC
V: TRBV18; size: .; D: TRBD1; J: TRBJ1-6; CDR3: CASSRDRVNNSPLHF; DNA: TGTGCCAGCTCACGGGACAGGGTGAATAATTCACCCCTCCACTTT
V: TRBV10-3; size: .; D: TRBD1; J: TRBJ1-1; CDR3: CAISRLGETGLEAFF; DNA: TGTGCCATCAGTAGATTGGGGGAGACAGGGCTTGAAGCTTTCTTT
V: TRBV18; size: .; D: .; J: TRBJ2-2; CDR3: CASSPSVNTGELFF; DNA: TGTGCCAGCTCACCATCGGTGAACACCGGGGAGCTGTTTTTT
V: TRBV19; size: .; D: .; J: TRBJ1-2; CDR3: CASSIVFNSGYGYTF; DNA: TGTGCCAGTAGTATAGTTTTTAACAGCGGCTATGGCTACACCTTC
V: TRBV10-3; size: once; D: .; J: TRBJ1-3; CDR3: CAISDSKEGTGNTIYF; DNA: TGTGCCATCAGTGATTCAAAGGAGGGGACTGGAAACACCATATATTTT
V: TRBV6-5; size: .; D: .; J: TRBJ1-6; CDR3: CASRTGSSYNSPLHF; DNA: TGTGCCAGCAGAACAGGGAGCTCCTATAATTCACCCCTCCACTTT
V: TRBV30; size: .; D: TRBD1; J: TRBJ1-1; CDR3: CAWSGGTGTKAFF; DNA: TGTGCCTGGAGTGGAGGGACAGGGACTAAAGCTTTCTTT
V: TRBV6-1; size: once; D: TRBD1; J: TRBJ1-2; CDR3: CASSDGGDSIYGYTF; DNA: TGTGCCAGCAGTGATGGTGGGGACAGCATCTATGGCTACACCTTC
V: TRBV19; size: once; D: TRBD2; J: TRBJ2-3; CDR3: CASRPGLAGADTQYF; DNA: TGTGCCAGTAGGCCGGGACTAGCGGGAGCAGATACGCAGTATTTT
V: TRBV6-6; size: once; D: .; J: TRBJ1-6; CDR3: CASRQGLQYNSPLHF; DNA: TGTGCCAGCAGGCAGGGGCTTCAATATAATTCACCCCTCCACTTT
V: TRBV5-5; size: .; D: .; J: TRBJ1-3; CDR3: CASSFFVLAPGNTIYF; DNA: TGTGCCAGCAGCTTTTTTGTCTTGGCCCCTGGAAACACCATATATTTT
V: TRBV28; size: .; D: .; J: TRBJ2-3; CDR3: CASRTTEDTQYF; DNA: TGTGCCAGCAGGACCACAGAAGATACGCAGTATTTT
V: TRBV27; size: .; D: TRBD1; J: TRBJ1-5; CDR3: CASSPIWTGLHQPQHF; DNA: TGTGCCAGCAGCCCTATTTGGACAGGGCTACATCAGCCCCAGCATTTT
V: TRBV19; size: .; D: TRBD2; J: TRBJ2-1; CDR3: CASSIWTSGRMNEQFF; DNA: TGTGCCAGTAGTATCTGGACTAGCGGGAGGATGAATGAGCAGTTCTTC
V: TRBV30; size: .; D: TRBD1; J: TRBJ1-1; CDR3: CAWSGGTGVEAFF; DNA: TGTGCCTGGAGTGGAGGGACAGGAGTTGAAGCTTTCTTT
V: TRBV10-3; size: .; D: TRBD1; J: TRBJ1-1; CDR3: CAISGAGTVNTEAFF; DNA: TGTGCCATCAGTGGCGCCGGGACAGTGAACACTGAAGCTTTCTTT
V: TRBV15; size: once; D: .; J: TRBJ1-3; CDR3: CATSRDRVGTIYF; DNA: TGTGCCACCAGCAGAGATCGGGTTGGCACCATATATTTT
V: TRBV18; size: .; D: .; J: TRBJ2-2; CDR3: CASSSTDTGELFF; DNA: TGTGCCAGCTCATCCACTGACACCGGGGAGCTGTTTTTT
V: TRBV7-2; size: .; D: .; J: TRBJ1-3; CDR3: CASSPGLSGNTIYF; DNA: TGTGCCAGCAGCCCCGGACTCTCTGGAAACACCATATATTTT
V: TRBV27; size: .; D: TRBD1; J: TRBJ2-1; CDR3: CASRGQGRNEQFF; DNA: TGTGCCAGCAGAGGACAGGGTAGAAATGAGCAGTTCTTC
V: TRBV5-1; size: .; D: .; J: TRBJ2-1; CDR3: CASSPLTSSSYNEQFF; DNA: TGCGCCAGCAGCCCCCTTACGAGTAGCTCCTACAATGAGCAGTTCTTC
V: TRBV6-1; size: .; D: TRBD1; J: TRBJ2-1; CDR3: CASSDNRDRGVSYNEQFF; DNA: TGTGCCAGCAGTGATAACCGGGACAGGGGTGTATCCTACAATGAGCAGTTCTTC
V: TRBV30; size: .; D: .; J: TRBJ1-1; CDR3: CACNQRDTEAFF; DNA: TGTGCCTGTAACCAAAGAGACACTGAAGCTTTCTTT
V: TRBV9; size: .; D: TRBD1; J: TRBJ1-1; CDR3: CASSAQGNKGTEAFF; DNA: TGTGCCAGCAGCGCACAGGGGAATAAGGGCACTGAAGCTTTCTTT
V: TRBV5-1; size: .; D: TRBD2; J: TRBJ2-3; CDR3: CASSLSGGLGTDTQYF; DNA: TGCGCCAGCAGCTTGAGCGGGGGGCTGGGCACAGATACGCAGTATTTT
V: TRBV6-1; size: .; D: TRBD1; J: TRBJ1-2; CDR3: CASSEIYRGNGYTF; DNA: TGTGCCAGCAGTGAAATATACAGGGGAAATGGCTACACCTTC
V: TRBV7-2; size: .; D: TRBD2; J: TRBJ2-5; CDR3: CASSPTVAGGPQTQYF; DNA: TGTGCCAGCAGCCCCACTGTAGCGGGGGGCCCCCAGACCCAGTACTTC
V: TRBV13; size: .; D: TRBD1; J: TRBJ2-1; CDR3: CASSDGSGTGLYNEQFF; DNA: TGTGCCAGCAGCGATGGTTCCGGGACAGGGCTTTACAATGAGCAGTTCTTC
V: TRBV6-1; size: .; D: .; J: TRBJ2-6; CDR3: CASKNADSGANVLTF; DNA: TGTGCCAGCAAGAACGCAGACTCTGGGGCCAACGTCCTGACTTTC
V: TRBV19; size: .; D: .; J: TRBJ1-4; CDR3: CASSEGRGEKLFF; DNA: TGTGCCAGTAGCGAAGGGAGGGGGGAAAAACTGTTTTTT
V: TRBV27; size: .; D: .; J: TRBJ2-1; CDR3: CASSLSVNPSNEQFF; DNA: TGTGCCAGCAGTTTATCTGTGAACCCTAGCAATGAGCAGTTCTTC
V: TRBV9; size: .; D: .; J: TRBJ2-1; CDR3: CASSVDSGSSYNEQFF; DNA: TGTGCCAGCAGCGTAGACTCGGGATCCTCCTACAATGAGCAGTTCTTC
V: TRBV7-3; size: .; D: .; J: TRBJ2-1; CDR3: CASSLGGGAGVHNEQFF; DNA: TGTGCCAGCAGCTTGGGGGGCGGGGCGGGAGTCCACAATGAGCAGTTCTTC
V: TRBV5-4; size: .; D: TRBD1; J: TRBJ2-5; CDR3: CASSPWTGLETQYF; DNA: TGTGCCAGCAGCCCCTGGACAGGGCTGGAGACCCAGTACTTC
V: TRBV6-1; size: .; D: .; J: TRBJ1-4; CDR3: CASRVGGGEKLFF; DNA: TGTGCCAGCCGAGTGGGAGGGGGTGAAAAACTGTTTTTT
V: TRBV15; size: .; D: .; J: TRBJ1-4; CDR3: CATSLAFNEKLFF; DNA: TGTGCCACCAGCCTAGCGTTCAATGAAAAACTGTTTTTT
V: TRBV6-5; size: .; D: .; J: TRBJ2-2; CDR3: CASSYGAALTGELFF; DNA: TGTGCCAGCAGTTACGGGGCGGCCCTCACCGGGGAGCTGTTTTTT